Presented here are 21 T cell receptor beta chains from one specimen sequenced in a study of control samples from healthy donors and cancer patients (TCRdb year 2020). Receptor libraries were prepared by the immunoSEQ multiplex PCR assay. TCRdb carries this immuneACCESS record with in-frame sequences only. Its versions omit some clonotypes, under half of them owing to an unresolved V gene in the studies checked, with the rest unexplained. For this sample the table gives 75,000 to 90,000 clones, of which about 89% were detected only once. The ten largest clones take up over 20% of the sample. The sample comprised blood. The receptors here all came from a man under 40 in good health.

The chain has TRBV27 and TRBJ1-5, with D perhaps matching TRBD1 (5 bases). The CDR3 is made up of 15 amino acids. V gave up 2 bases and J gave up 5 bases, with 13 bases separating them. Germline V lookup: CDR1 MNHEY, CDR2 SMNVEV (reference sequence). This CDR3 reads CASSLRGGWDQPQHF. The CDR3 coding sequence is TGTGCCAGCAGTTTAAGGGGAGGTTGGGATCAGCCCCAGCATTTT.

This clone was picked up many times. J is TRBJ1-6 and V is TRBV5-6; D call uncertain. CDR1 and CDR2 from the germline V gene are SGHDT and YYEEEE. V shed 1 base and J shed 10 bases, with 12 bases lying between them. CDR3 length equals 14 residues. DNA of the CDR3: TGTGCCAGCAGCTTGACGGGGAGTAGCTCACCCCTCCACTTT. Protein: CASSLTGSSSPLHF.

This sequence joins TRBV2 and TRBJ2-2; 9 bases align to TRBD2. After removal of 5 bases from V and 3 bases from J, the junction contained 1 base not matched to a gene. The CDR3 is made up of 14 amino acids. Looked up from germline, CDR1 is SNHLY and CDR2 is FYNNEI. CDR3 loop: CASSSGGHTGELFF. DNA for the CDR3: TGTGCCAGCAGTAGCGGGGGGCACACCGGGGAGCTGTTTTTT.

V gene TRBV19 combines with J gene TRBJ1-2; D gene uncertain. Trimming removed 6 bases from V and 6 bases from J, with 8 bases in between. Germline V gene sequence: CDR1 LNHDA, CDR2 SQIVND (reference sequence). This CDR3 comprises 11 residues. The chain's CDR3 is CASSKRDGYTF. The CDR3 DNA reads TGTGCCAGTAGCAAAAGGGATGGCTACACCTTC.

The chain joins TRBV9 to TRBJ2-3, with a tentative D call TRBD2 (7 bases). V lost 2 bases to trimming and J lost 1 base, with 11 bases between them. The CDR3 has 15 residues. Looked up from germline, CDR1 is SGDLS and CDR2 is YYNGEE. The CDR3 bases are TGTGCCAGCAGCGTCCGGGGGGCCGGCACAGATACGCAGTATTTT. It specifies CASSVRGAGTDTQYF.

CDR3 residues: CASSGGGLGRTNEKLFF. The CDR3 DNA reads TGTGCCAGCAGCGGGGGAGGACTGGGGAGGACTAATGAAAAACTGTTTTTT. The V and J genes are TRBV5-4 and TRBJ1-4, with D maybe TRBD1 (5 bases). Germline values: CDR1 SGHNT, CDR2 YYREEE (reference sequence). The V end lost 4 bases, the J end lost 2 bases, and 18 bases lay between the germline ends. This CDR3 region has 17 residues.

The chain carries TRBV6-5 and TRBJ2-7; no firm D call. Trimming shortened V by 4 bases and J by 4 bases, and 11 bases separated the two germline ends. Germline CDR1 and CDR2: MNHEY and SVGAGI. The CDR3 spans 13 residues. DNA of the CDR3: TGTGCCAGCAGTTCCGGCCCCGTATACGAGCAGTACTTC. It translates to CASSSGPVYEQYF.

Turning to this clone: This may be a read error: a much more frequent sequence differs by one nucleotide. Other DNA sequences within the sample encode an identical CDR3. V is TRBV5-1 and J is TRBJ1-5; no clear D gene. The CDR3 length is 14 residues. CDR1 and CDR2 (germline): SGHRS, YFSETQ. Trimming removed 4 bases at V and 2 bases at J, with 10 bases between. This CDR3 is CASSVDAGNQPQHF. The CDR3 DNA follows: TGCGCCAGCAGCGTGGATGCAGGCAATCAGCCCCAGCATTTT.

In its sample, this clone was seen a few times. The rearrangement uses TRBV19 and TRBJ1-3; D is undetermined. Germline assignment: CDR1 LNHDA and CDR2 SQIVND (reference sequence). The CDR3 spans 14 residues. With 5 bases removed from V and 1 base from J, the gap between germline ends came to 9 bases. The CDR3 DNA reads as TGTGCCAGTAGTCTAATATGGTCTGGAAACACCATATATTTT. Amino acids: CASSLIWSGNTIYF.

The chain combines TRBV27 with TRBJ2-3, with 15 bases identical to TRBD2. The CDR3 consists of 17 residues. Germline-derived CDR1 and CDR2 are MNHEY and SMNVEV (reference sequence). Unmatched junction bases numbered 4, after V lost 2 bases and J lost 4 bases. The DNA for the CDR3 is TGTGCCAGCAGTTTACTTGGACTAGCGGGGGGGGCAGATACGCAGTATTTT. Its protein product is CASSLLGLAGGADTQYF.

The V gene is TRBV27, the J gene TRBJ1-5; the D gene is possibly TRBD1 (5 bases). Germline-derived CDR1 and CDR2 are MNHEY and SMNVEV (reference sequence). The V end lost 3 bases, the J end lost 3 bases, and 12 bases lay between the germline ends. The CDR3 has 15 residues. The CDR3 spells CASSFGGTTNQPQHF. The CDR3 DNA reads TGTGCCAGCAGTTTCGGAGGGACGACCAATCAGCCCCAGCATTTT.

The chain carries TRBV5-5 and TRBJ2-1; 7 bases are shared with TRBD1. The CDR3 extends over 15 amino acids. Germline loops: CDR1 SGHKS, CDR2 YYEKEE (reference sequence). Germline trimming cut 4 bases from V and 4 bases from J; bases unmatched to any gene: 8. CDR3 region: CASSVTGQSYNEQFF. The CDR3 bases are TGTGCCAGCAGCGTGACAGGGCAGTCGTACAATGAGCAGTTCTTC.

This sequence joins TRBV18 and TRBJ2-1; 8 bases line up with TRBD2. J gave up 0 bases and V 1 base, and 5 bases lay outside the gene matches. Germline CDR1 is KGHSH and CDR2 is LQKENI. The CDR3 runs 17 residues. CDR3 sequence: CASSPLGGGSSYNEQFF. The DNA of the CDR3 is TGTGCCAGCTCACCACTCGGGGGGGGGAGCTCCTACAATGAGCAGTTCTTC. The full variable domain, in which reference TRBV18 and TRBJ2-1 provide the parts outside the CDR3, is NAGVMQNPRHLVRRRGQEARLRCSPMKGHSHVYWYRQLPEEGLKFMVYLQKENIIDESGMPKERFSAEFPKEGPSILRIQQVVRGDSAAYFCASSPLGGGSSYNEQFFGPGTRLTVL.

The chain couples TRBV11-3 to TRBJ2-3; 10 bases align to TRBD1. Trimming took 4 bases from V and 1 from J; bases not matched to a gene: 2. The CDR3 totals 15 residues. Germline values: CDR1 SGHNT, CDR2 YENEEA. CDR3 sequence reads: CASSYGTGGTDTQYF. The CDR3 DNA reads as TGTGCCAGCAGCTACGGGACAGGGGGCACAGATACGCAGTATTTT. Together with reference TRBV11-3 and TRBJ2-3, the CDR3 gives the full variable domain: EAGVVQSPRYKIIEKKQPVAFWCNPISGHNTLYWYLQNLGQGPELLIRYENEEAVDDSQLPKDRFSAERLKGVDSTLKIQPAELGDSAVYLCASSYGTGGTDTQYFGPGTRLTVL.

The chain uses TRBV24-1 and TRBJ2-2; 7 bases map to TRBD1. The germline CDR1 and CDR2 sequences are KGHDR and SFDVKD. There are 14 residues in the CDR3. V lost 7 bases, J lost 4 bases, and 5 bases stayed unmatched. The CDR3 sequence is CATSSTGTTGELFF. CDR3 bases: TGTGCCACCAGCTCGACAGGGACCACCGGGGAGCTGTTTTTT.

The table lists this clone with a few counts. This chain uses TRBV6-5 with TRBJ2-7; 11 nucleotides line up with TRBD2. Losses at the gene ends were 2 bases for V and 6 bases for J; bases not matched to a gene: 6. This CDR3 contains 15 residues. Germline V lookup: CDR1 MNHEY, CDR2 SVGAGI. The CDR3 loop reads CASSYEIAGGREQYF. The DNA for the CDR3 is TGTGCCAGCAGTTACGAAATAGCGGGGGGGCGCGAGCAGTACTTC.

CDR3 DNA: TGTGCCAGCAGTGATAGAGGGGGGGCCTGGCTGTTTTTT. Translation gives CASSDRGGAWLFF. The V call is TRBV2, the J call TRBJ2-2; D may be TRBD2 (7 bases). The CDR3 consists of 13 residues. The V gene lost 3 bases and the J gene lost 13 bases, with 15 bases spanning the gap. The V gene's germline CDR1 is SNHLY and CDR2 FYNNEI.

This clone showed up just once. This chain joins TRBV3-1 (or the pseudogene TRBV3-2) and TRBJ2-2; 7 nucleotides align to TRBD2. In germline, CDR1 is LGHDT, CDR2 YNNKEL (reference sequence). The CDR3 is made up of 16 amino acids. Germline trimming cut 2 bases from V and 1 base from J; bases unmatched to any gene: 4. The DNA of the CDR3 is TGTGCCAGCAGCCAATCGGGGGGTCGGAACACCGGGGAGCTGTTTTTT. This translates into CASSQSGGRNTGELFF.

In this sample, this clone turned up a few times. CDR3 loop: CASSGMGTSNQPQHF. The DNA for the CDR3 is TGTGCCAGCAGTGGAATGGGAACCAGCAATCAGCCCCAGCATTTT. The chain carries TRBV2 and TRBJ1-5; no definite D call. Per the germline V gene, CDR1 is SNHLY and CDR2 is FYNNEI. V was clipped by 4 bases and J by 1 base, with 11 bases between them. The CDR3 sequence is 15 residues long.

V usage is TRBV9 and J usage is TRBJ1-2, with 8 positions matching TRBD1. Trimming removed 4 bases from V and 3 bases from J; junction bases left unmatched: 11. There are 16 residues in the CDR3. Germline CDR1 SGDLS, CDR2 YYNGEE. The CDR3 spells CASSPRTGQVDYGYTF. CDR3 nucleotides: TGTGCCAGCAGCCCCCGGACGGGACAGGTCGACTATGGCTACACCTTC.

The rearrangement joins TRBV28 to TRBJ1-2; TRBD1 agrees at 7 bases. Germline V gene lookup returns CDR1 MDHEN and CDR2 SYDVKM. The CDR3 consists of 14 residues. Trimming took 6 bases from V and 4 from J; bases not matched to a gene: 8. The DNA of the CDR3 is TGTGCCAGCAGAACGACAGGGAAAAGCTATGGCTACACCTTC. Protein: CASRTTGKSYGYTF.